Below are 7 T cell receptor beta chains sequenced from a single sample in a study of cytomegalovirus exposure and HLA in healthy donors. Primers for the PCR totalled 60 Vbeta and 13 Jbeta. Sequenced by immunoSEQ multiplex PCR; TCRdb stores in-frame clones only, minus some. The data show some 160,000 clones, about 85% seen once. The sample comprised PBMCs. The receptors were sampled from a boy aged 2 to 10 in good health and CMV-seronegative.

V and J are TRBV28 and TRBJ2-7; possibly TRBD2 for D (5 bases). The CDR3 consists of 11 residues. CDR1 is MDHEN, CDR2 SYDVKM, per germline. Trimming took off 9 bases at V and 12 bases at J, with 18 bases between the two ends. The CDR3 spells CASSRIGVLYF. In DNA, the CDR3 is TGTGCCAGTAGCCGAATCGGGGTCTTGTACTTC.

This sequence joins TRBV19 and TRBJ2-5, with D maybe TRBD1 (6 bases). The germline V gene has CDR1 LNHDA and CDR2 SQIVND (reference sequence). The V gene lost 8 bases and the J gene lost 5 bases, with 12 bases spanning the gap. The CDR3 spans 12 residues. CDR3 nucleotide sequence: TGTGCCAGTGCACTACAGGGCGAGACCCAGTACTTC. Translation gives CASALQGETQYF.

The V call is TRBV28, the J call TRBJ1-5; maybe TRBD1 (5 bases). The germline V and J ends were trimmed by 1 base and 2 bases, with 15 bases remaining between them. Germline CDR1 reads MDHEN; CDR2 reads SYDVKM. The CDR3 totals 17 residues. The chain's CDR3 is CASSLSSGGWGNQPQHF. The CDR3 DNA is TGTGCCAGCAGTTTATCCTCGGGGGGATGGGGCAATCAGCCCCAGCATTTT.

The chain couples TRBV5-4 to TRBJ2-6; D perhaps matches TRBD2 (6 bases). The CDR3 covers 18 residues. Between the trimmed V and J ends, which lost 5 bases and 2 bases, there was a span of 20 bases. Germline CDR1 reads SGHNT; CDR2 reads YYREEE (reference sequence). This CDR3 is CASRGGWVQGPGANVLTF. The CDR3 bases are TGTGCCAGCAGGGGAGGCTGGGTGCAGGGCCCTGGGGCCAACGTCCTGACTTTC.

The rearrangement joins TRBV6-5 to TRBJ1-1; the D gene is possibly TRBD1 (5 bases). The CDR3 is 15 residues long. The germline V gene encodes CDR1 MNHEY and CDR2 SVGAGI. The V gene lost 0 bases and the J gene lost 7 bases, with 15 bases spanning the gap. The DNA for the CDR3 is TGTGCCAGCAGTTACTCGGCCCCTTTCGGGGGTGAAGCTTTCTTT. It specifies CASSYSAPFGGEAFF.

The chain couples TRBV11-3 to TRBJ2-5; 7 bases are a match to TRBD1. V lost 4 bases to trimming and J lost 0 bases; unmatched junction nucleotides: 5. The CDR3 runs 15 residues. Germline V lookup: CDR1 SGHNT, CDR2 YENEEA. The CDR3 bases are TGTGCCAGCAGCTCCTCCGGACAGGACCAAGAGACCCAGTACTTC. Residues: CASSSSGQDQETQYF.

The table lists this clone with a count of one. This rearrangement joins TRBV27 to TRBJ2-5; TRBD2 matches at 9 bases. The V segment lost 6 bases and the J segment 0 bases; nucleotides outside the gene matches: 5. Germline CDR1 MNHEY, CDR2 SMNVEV (reference sequence). The CDR3 contains 15 residues. Here the CDR3 reads CASRSSGAYQETQYF. The CDR3 DNA is TGTGCCAGCAGATCTAGCGGGGCCTACCAAGAGACCCAGTACTTC.